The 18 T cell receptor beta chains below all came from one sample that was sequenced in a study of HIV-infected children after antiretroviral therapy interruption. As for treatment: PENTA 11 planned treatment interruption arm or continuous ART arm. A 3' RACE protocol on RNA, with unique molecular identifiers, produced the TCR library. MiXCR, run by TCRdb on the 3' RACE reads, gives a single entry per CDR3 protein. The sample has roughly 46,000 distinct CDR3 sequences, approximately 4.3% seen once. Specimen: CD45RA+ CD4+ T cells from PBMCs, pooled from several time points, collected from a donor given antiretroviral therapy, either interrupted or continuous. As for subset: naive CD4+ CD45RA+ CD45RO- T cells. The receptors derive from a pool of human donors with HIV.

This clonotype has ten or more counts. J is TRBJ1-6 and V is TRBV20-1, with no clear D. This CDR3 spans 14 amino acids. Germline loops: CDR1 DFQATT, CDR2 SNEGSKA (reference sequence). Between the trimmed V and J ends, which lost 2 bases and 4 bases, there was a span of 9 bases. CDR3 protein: CSARRAEYNSPLHF. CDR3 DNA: TGCAGTGCTAGAAGAGCCGAGTATAATTCACCCCTCCACTTT.

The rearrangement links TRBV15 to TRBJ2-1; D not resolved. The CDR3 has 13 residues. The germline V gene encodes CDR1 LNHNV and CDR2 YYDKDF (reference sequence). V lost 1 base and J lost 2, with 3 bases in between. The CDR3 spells CATSRGAYNEQFF. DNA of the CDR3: TGTGCCACCAGCAGAGGGGCCTACAATGAGCAGTTCTTC.

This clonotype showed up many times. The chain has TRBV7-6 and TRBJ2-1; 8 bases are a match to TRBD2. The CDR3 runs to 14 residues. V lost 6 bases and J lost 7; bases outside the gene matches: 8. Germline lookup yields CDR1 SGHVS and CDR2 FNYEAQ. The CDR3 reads CASRPGGARNEQFF. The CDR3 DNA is TGTGCCAGCAGACCCGGGGGGGCTAGGAATGAGCAGTTCTTC.

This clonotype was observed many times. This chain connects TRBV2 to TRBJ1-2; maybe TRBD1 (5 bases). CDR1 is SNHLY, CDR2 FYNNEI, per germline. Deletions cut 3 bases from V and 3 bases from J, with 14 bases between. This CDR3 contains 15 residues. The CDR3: CASSDRGAEDYGYTF. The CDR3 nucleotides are TGTGCCAGCAGTGATCGTGGGGCAGAGGACTATGGCTACACCTTC. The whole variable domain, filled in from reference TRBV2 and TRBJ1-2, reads EPEVTQTPSHQVTQMGQEVILRCVPISNHLYFYWYRQILGQKVEFLVSFYNNEISEKSEIFDDQFSVERPDGSNFTLKIRSTKLEDSAMYFCASSDRGAEDYGYTFGSGTRLTVV.

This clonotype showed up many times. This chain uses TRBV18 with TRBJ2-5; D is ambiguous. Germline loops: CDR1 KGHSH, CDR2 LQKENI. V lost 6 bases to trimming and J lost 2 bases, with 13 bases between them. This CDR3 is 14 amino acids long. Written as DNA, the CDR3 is TGTGCCAGCTCCCCGACCTACGAACAAGAGACCCAGTACTTC. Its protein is CASSPTYEQETQYF.

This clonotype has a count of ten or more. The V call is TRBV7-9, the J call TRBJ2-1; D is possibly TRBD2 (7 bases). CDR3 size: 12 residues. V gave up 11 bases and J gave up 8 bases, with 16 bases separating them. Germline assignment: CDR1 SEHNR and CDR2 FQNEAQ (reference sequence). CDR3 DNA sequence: TGTGCCCTAAGGGGGGGACGAGATGAGCAGTTCTTC. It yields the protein CALRGGRDEQFF.

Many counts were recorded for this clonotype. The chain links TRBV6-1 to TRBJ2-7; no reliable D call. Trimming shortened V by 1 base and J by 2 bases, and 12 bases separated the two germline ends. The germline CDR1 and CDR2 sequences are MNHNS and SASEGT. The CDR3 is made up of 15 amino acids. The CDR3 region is CASSEETQIPYEQYF. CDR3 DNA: TGTGCCAGCAGTGAAGAGACACAGATTCCCTACGAGCAGTACTTC.

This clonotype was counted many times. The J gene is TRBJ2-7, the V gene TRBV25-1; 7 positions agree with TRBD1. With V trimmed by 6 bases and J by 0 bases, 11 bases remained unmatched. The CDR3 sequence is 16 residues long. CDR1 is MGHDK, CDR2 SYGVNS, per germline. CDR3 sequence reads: CASRDVTGDSSYEQYF. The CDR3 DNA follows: TGTGCCAGCAGGGACGTTACAGGGGATAGCTCCTACGAGCAGTACTTC.

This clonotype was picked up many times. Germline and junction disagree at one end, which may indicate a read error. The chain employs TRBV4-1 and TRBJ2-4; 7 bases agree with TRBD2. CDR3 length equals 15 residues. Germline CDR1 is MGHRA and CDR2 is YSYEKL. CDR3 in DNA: TGTGCCAGCAGCCAAGCCGGGGGGAGTCAAAACACCTTGTACTTT. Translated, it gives CASSQAGGSQNTLYF.

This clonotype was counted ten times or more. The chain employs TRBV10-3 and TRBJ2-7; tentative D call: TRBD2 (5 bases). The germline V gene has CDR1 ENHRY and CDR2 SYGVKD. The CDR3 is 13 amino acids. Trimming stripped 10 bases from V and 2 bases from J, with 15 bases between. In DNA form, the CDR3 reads TGTGCCACGACGTCGGACTTGACCTACGAGCAGTACTTC. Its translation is CATTSDLTYEQYF.

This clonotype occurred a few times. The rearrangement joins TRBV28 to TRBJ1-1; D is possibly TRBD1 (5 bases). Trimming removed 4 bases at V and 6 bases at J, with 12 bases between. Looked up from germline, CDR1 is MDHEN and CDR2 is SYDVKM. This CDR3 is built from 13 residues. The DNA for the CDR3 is TGTGCCAGCAGTTATCCGGGGGATGCTGAAGCTTTCTTT. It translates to CASSYPGDAEAFF.

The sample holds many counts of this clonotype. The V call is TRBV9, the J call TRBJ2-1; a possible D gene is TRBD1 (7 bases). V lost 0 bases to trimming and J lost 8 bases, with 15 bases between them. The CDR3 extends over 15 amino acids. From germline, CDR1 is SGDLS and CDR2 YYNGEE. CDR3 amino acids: CASSVGRGRLYEQFF. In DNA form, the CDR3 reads TGTGCCAGCAGCGTAGGGAGGGGGCGACTGTATGAGCAGTTCTTC.

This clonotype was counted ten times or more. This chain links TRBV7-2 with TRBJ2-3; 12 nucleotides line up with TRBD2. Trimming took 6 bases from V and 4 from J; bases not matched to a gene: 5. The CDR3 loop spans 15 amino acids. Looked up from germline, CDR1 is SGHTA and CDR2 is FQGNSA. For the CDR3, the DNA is TGTGCCAGCAGGTCTAGCGGGGGGGGGTCAGATACGCAGTATTTT. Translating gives CASRSSGGGSDTQYF.

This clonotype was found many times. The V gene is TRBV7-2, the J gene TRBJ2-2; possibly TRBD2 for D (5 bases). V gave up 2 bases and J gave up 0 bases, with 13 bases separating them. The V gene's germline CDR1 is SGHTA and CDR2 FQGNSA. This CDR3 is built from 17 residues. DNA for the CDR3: TGTGCCAGCAGCTTATTGAGCGGAACCGCGAACACCGGGGAGCTGTTTTTT. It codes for CASSLLSGTANTGELFF.

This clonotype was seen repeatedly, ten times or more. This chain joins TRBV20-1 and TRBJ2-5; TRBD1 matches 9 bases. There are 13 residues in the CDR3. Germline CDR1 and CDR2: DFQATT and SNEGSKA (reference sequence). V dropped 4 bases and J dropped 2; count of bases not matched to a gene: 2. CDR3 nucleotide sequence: TGCAGTGCTACCGACAGGGGGCAAGAGACCCAGTACTTC. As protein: CSATDRGQETQYF.

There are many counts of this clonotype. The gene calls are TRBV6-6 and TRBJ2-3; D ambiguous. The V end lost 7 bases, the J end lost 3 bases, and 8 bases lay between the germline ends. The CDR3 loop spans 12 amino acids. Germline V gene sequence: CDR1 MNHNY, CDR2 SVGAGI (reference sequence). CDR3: CASNHHTDTQYF. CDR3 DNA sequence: TGTGCCAGCAACCACCATACAGATACGCAGTATTTT.

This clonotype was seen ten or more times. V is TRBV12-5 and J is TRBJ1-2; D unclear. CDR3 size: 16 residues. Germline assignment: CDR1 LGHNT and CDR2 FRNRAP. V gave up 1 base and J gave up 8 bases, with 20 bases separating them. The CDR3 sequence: CASGLAPARSLSGYTF. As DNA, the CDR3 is TGTGCTAGTGGTTTGGCCCCGGCACGGTCTCTAAGCGGCTACACCTTC.

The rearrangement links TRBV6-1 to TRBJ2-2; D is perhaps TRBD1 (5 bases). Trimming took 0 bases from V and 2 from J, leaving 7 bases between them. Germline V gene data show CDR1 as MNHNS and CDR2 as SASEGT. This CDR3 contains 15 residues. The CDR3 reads CASSEARTNTGELFF. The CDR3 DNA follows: TGTGCCAGCAGTGAAGCCAGGACAAACACCGGGGAGCTGTTTTTT.